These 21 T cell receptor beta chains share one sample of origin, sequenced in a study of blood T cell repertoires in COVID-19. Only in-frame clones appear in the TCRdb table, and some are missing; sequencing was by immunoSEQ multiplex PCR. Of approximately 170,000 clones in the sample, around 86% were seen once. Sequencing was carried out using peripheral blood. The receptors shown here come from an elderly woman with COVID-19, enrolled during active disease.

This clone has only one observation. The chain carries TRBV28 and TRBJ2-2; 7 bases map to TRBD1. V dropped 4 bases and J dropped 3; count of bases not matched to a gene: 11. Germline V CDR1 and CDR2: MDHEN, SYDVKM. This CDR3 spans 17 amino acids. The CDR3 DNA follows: TGTGCCAGCAGTTCGCCGACAGGGATGGACTACACCGGGGAGCTGTTTTTT. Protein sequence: CASSSPTGMDYTGELFF.

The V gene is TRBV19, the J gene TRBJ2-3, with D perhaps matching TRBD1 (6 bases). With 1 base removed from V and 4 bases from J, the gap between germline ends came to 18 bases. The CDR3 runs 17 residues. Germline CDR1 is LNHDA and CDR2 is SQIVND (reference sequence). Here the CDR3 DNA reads TGTGCCAGTAGTATAGTTTTGGGGGCGAGTGGCGCAGATACGCAGTATTTT. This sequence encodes CASSIVLGASGADTQYF.

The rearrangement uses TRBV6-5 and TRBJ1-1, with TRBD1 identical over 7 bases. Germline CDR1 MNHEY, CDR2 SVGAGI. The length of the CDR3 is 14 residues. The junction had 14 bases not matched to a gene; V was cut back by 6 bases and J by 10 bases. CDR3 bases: TGTGCCAGCAGACTCGGACAGGTTCGTCCGGCAGCTTTCTTT. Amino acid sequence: CASRLGQVRPAAFF.

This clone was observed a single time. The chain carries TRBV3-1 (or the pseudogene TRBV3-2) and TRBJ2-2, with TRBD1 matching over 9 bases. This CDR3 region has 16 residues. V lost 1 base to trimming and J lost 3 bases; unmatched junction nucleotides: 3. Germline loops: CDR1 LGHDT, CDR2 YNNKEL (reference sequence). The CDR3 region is CASSQVDRGHTGELFF. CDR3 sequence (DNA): TGTGCCAGCAGCCAAGTGGACAGGGGACACACCGGGGAGCTGTTTTTT.

The CDR3 DNA reads TGTGCCAGCAGTTACGTCCAGGGGGCCGGAAACACCATATATTTT. Amino acid sequence: CASSYVQGAGNTIYF. This chain connects TRBV6-2 or TRBV6-3 to TRBJ1-3; TRBD1 agrees at 8 bases. Looked up from germline, CDR1 is MNHEY and CDR2 is SVGEGT. The CDR3 sequence is 15 residues long. Unmatched junction bases numbered 4, after V lost 2 bases and J lost 4 bases.

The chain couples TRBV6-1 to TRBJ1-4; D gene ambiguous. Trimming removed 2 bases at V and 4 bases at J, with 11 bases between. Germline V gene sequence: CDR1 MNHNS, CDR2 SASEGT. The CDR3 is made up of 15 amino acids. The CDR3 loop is CASSETRGLNEKLFF. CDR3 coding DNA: TGTGCCAGCAGTGAAACCCGAGGCCTTAATGAAAAACTGTTTTTT.

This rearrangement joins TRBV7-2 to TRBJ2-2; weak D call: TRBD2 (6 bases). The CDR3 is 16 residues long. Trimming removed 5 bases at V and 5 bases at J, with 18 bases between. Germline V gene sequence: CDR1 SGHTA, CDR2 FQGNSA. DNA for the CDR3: TGTGCCAGCAGCGAACGCAGGGCCCTAGCGACCGGGGAGCTGTTTTTT. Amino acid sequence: CASSERRALATGELFF.

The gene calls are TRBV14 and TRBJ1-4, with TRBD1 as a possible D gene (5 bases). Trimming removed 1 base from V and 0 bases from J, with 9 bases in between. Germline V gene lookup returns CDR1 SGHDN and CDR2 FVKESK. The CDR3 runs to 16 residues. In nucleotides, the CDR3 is TGTGCCAGCAGCCAAGGGGGGACTGCAACTAATGAAAAACTGTTTTTT. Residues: CASSQGGTATNEKLFF.

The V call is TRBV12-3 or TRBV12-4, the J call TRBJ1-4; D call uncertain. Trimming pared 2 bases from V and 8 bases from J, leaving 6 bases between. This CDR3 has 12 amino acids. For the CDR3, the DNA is TGTGCCAGCAGTTTATTGGGCGAAAAACTGTTTTTT. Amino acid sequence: CASSLLGEKLFF.

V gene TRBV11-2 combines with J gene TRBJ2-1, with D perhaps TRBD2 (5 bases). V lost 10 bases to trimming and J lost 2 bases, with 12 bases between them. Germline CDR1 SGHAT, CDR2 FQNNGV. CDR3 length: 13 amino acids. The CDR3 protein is CATLGSTYNEQFF. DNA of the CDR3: TGTGCCACTCTTGGGAGTACCTACAATGAGCAGTTCTTC.

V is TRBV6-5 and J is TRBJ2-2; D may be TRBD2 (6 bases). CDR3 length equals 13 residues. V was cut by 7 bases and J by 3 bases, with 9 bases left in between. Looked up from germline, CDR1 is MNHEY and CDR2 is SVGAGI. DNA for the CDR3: TGTGCCAGCATGTCTAGCGACACCGGGGAGCTGTTTTTT. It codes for CASMSSDTGELFF.

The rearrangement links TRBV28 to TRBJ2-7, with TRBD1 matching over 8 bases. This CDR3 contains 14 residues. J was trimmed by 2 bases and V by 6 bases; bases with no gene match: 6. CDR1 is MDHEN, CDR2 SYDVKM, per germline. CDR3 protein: CASRLGQEAYEQYF. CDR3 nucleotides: TGTGCCAGCAGGTTGGGACAGGAGGCCTACGAGCAGTACTTC.

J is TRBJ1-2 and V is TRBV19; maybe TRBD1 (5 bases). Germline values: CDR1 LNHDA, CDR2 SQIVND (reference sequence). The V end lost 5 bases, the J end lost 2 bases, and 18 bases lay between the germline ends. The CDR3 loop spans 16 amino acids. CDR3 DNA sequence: TGTGCCAGTAGTGCATCCCGACGGGGGTCCAACTATGGCTACACCTTC. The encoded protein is CASSASRRGSNYGYTF.

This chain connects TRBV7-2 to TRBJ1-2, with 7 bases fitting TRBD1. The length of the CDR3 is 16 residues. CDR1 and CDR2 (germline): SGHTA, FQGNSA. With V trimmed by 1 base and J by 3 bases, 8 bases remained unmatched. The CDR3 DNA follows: TGTGCCAGCAGCTTAGTTGGCGGGACAGACGACTATGGCTACACCTTC. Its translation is CASSLVGGTDDYGYTF.

CDR3 region: CATNTGTGRKKPTYEQYF. The DNA for the CDR3 is TGTGCCACTAATACCGGGACAGGGCGCAAGAAACCCACCTACGAGCAGTACTTC. The chain carries TRBV21-1 and TRBJ2-7; no DNA check was done on the table's D call, TRBD1. TRBV21-1 is flagged as a pseudogene. This CDR3 region has 18 residues.

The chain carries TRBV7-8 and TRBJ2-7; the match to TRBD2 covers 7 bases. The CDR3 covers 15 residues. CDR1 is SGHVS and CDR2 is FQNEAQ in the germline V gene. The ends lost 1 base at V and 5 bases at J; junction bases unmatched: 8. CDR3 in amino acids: CASSLESGLEHEQYF. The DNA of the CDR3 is TGTGCCAGCAGCTTAGAGTCTGGACTAGAGCACGAGCAGTACTTC.

The CDR3 protein is CASSPLHRSSTDTQYF. Here the CDR3 DNA reads TGTGCCAGCTCACCGCTTCACAGATCTAGCACAGATACGCAGTATTTT. This rearrangement joins TRBV18 to TRBJ2-3, with no clear D. This CDR3 spans 16 amino acids. The germline CDR1 and CDR2 sequences are KGHSH and LQKENI. V was trimmed by 3 bases and J by 0 bases, leaving 13 bases between them. Full variable domain (missing parts from reference TRBV18 and TRBJ2-3): NAGVMQNPRHLVRRRGQEARLRCSPMKGHSHVYWYRQLPEEGLKFMVYLQKENIIDESGMPKERFSAEFPKEGPSILRIQQVVRGDSAAYFCASSPLHRSSTDTQYFGPGTRLTVL.

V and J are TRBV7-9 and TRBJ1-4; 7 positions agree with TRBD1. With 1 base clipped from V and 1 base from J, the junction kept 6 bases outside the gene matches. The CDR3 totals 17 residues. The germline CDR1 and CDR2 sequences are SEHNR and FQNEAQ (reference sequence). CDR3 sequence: CASSLDRGGRTNEKLFF. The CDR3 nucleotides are TGTGCCAGCAGCTTAGACAGGGGTGGGAGAACTAATGAAAAACTGTTTTTT.

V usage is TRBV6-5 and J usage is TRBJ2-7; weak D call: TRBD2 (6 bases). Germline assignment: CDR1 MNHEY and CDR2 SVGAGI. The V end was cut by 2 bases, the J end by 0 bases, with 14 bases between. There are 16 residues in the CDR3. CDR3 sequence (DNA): TGTGCCAGCAGTTACCGGGGGACCTGGAGCTCCTACGAGCAGTACTTC. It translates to CASSYRGTWSSYEQYF.

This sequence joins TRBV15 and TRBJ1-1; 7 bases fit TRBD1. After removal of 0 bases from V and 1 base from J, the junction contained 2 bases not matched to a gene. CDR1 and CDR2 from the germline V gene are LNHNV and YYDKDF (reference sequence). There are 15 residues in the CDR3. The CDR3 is CATSREYRGNTEAFF. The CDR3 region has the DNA TGTGCCACCAGCAGAGAGTACAGGGGGAACACTGAAGCTTTCTTT.

CDR3 DNA sequence: TGTGCCAGTATGAGCGGCAGGGCAGGGGAAGAAAAACTGTTTTTT. Protein sequence: CASMSGRAGEEKLFF. The chain employs TRBV19 and TRBJ1-4; D possibly corresponds to TRBD1 (6 bases). Between the trimmed V and J ends, which lost 7 bases and 8 bases, there was a span of 20 bases. Per the germline V gene, CDR1 is LNHDA and CDR2 is SQIVND (reference sequence). CDR3 length: 15 residues.